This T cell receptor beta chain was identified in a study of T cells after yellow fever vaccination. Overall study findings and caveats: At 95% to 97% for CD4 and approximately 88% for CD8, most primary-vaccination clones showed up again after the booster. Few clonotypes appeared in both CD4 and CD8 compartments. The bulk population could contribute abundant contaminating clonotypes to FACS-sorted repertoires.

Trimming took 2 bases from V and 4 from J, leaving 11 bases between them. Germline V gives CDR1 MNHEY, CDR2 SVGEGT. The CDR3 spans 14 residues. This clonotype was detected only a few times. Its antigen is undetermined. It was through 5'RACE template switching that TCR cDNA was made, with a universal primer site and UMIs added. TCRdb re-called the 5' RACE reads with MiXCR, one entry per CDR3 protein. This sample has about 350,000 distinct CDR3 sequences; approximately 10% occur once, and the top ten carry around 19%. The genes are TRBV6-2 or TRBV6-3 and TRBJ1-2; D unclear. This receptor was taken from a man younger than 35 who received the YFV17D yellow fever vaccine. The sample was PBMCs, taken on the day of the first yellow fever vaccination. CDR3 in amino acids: CASSYQPALYGYTF. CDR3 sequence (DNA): TGTGCCAGCAGTTACCAACCGGCCCTCTATGGCTACACCTTC.